Presented here are 4 T cell receptor beta chains from one specimen sequenced in a study of blood T cells in healthy people across ages. Primers used in a second PCR of roughly 7 to 12 cycles were a sample-barcoded 5' primer and a J-beta primer mix. TCRdb ran MiXCR on the 5' RACE reads and lists one entry per CDR3 protein. The sample carries about 1.4 million distinct CDR3 sequences, approximately 59% recorded once. Source material: blood. The receptors here all came from a man in his late teens or twenties in good health.

In the case of this clonotype: One junction end disagrees with the germline gene, perhaps due to a read error. The chain carries TRBV2 and TRBJ2-5; TRBD1 matches 9 bases. CDR3 size: 16 residues. Germline CDR1 SNHLY, CDR2 FYNNEI. The CDR3: CASSEGQGQGQETQYF. In DNA form, the CDR3 reads TGTGCCAGCAGCGAAGGTCAGGGACAGGGCCAAGAGACCCAGTACTTC.

The CDR3 loop is CASNPDTVYEQYF. CDR3 nucleotides: TGTGCCAGCAACCCGGACACCGTCTACGAGCAGTACTTC. V gene TRBV7-9 combines with J gene TRBJ2-7, with a possible D match to TRBD1 (5 bases). CDR3 length equals 13 residues. The germline gives CDR1 SEHNR, CDR2 FQNEAQ (reference sequence). Trimming shortened V by 7 bases and J by 3 bases, and 13 bases separated the two germline ends.

V gene TRBV7-9 combines with J gene TRBJ1-2; 7 nucleotides line up with TRBD1. Germline assignment: CDR1 SEHNR and CDR2 FQNEAQ (reference sequence). V was pared by 5 bases and J by 10 bases, with 4 bases of the junction left unmatched. CDR3 length equals 11 residues. CDR3 nucleotide sequence: TGTGCCAGCAGCGAGACAGGGCCCTACACCTTC. It encodes CASSETGPYTF.

This chain uses TRBV27 with TRBJ1-2; the D gene is possibly TRBD1 (5 bases). This CDR3 has 14 residues. The V and J ends lost 3 bases and 8 bases respectively, with 16 bases between them. The germline V gene encodes CDR1 MNHEY and CDR2 SMNVEV (reference sequence). CDR3 bases: TGTGCCAGCAGTTTCCTAGGGACCACCGACGGCTACACCTTC. Translation: CASSFLGTTDGYTF.